A single sample is the source of the 30 T cell receptor beta chains below, sequenced in a study of STAT3 mutations in large granular lymphocyte leukemia. Their recognized antigens are unknown. Study-level findings and limits: Every T-cell large granular lymphocyte leukemia patient had at least one immunodominant TCR beta clonotype.

The method was immunoSEQ multiplex PCR; TCRdb's version includes in-frame clones alone and lacks a portion of them. The sample holds several thousand clones; roughly four fifths are singletons and the top ten take around a third. Sample: peripheral blood mononuclear cells. The receptor set was obtained from a man between 60 and 75 years old with T-cell large granular lymphocyte leukemia. Some clones in this sample may be carry-over from other donors' samples.

The V and J genes are TRBV25-1 and TRBJ1-1; D is unresolved. Trimming stripped 1 base from V and 12 bases from J, with 9 bases between. The CDR3 runs to 11 residues. CDR1 and CDR2 from the germline V gene are MGHDK and SYGVNS. The CDR3: CASSESLVSFF. The CDR3 bases are TGTGCCAGCAGTGAATCTCTCGTCTCTTTCTTT.

In its sample, this clone was seen a few times. The chain uses TRBV7-9 and TRBJ2-1; perhaps TRBD1 as D (5 bases). Germline CDR1 is SEHNR and CDR2 is FQNEAQ (reference sequence). The CDR3 is 13 residues long. V lost 1 base and J lost 4, with 5 bases in between. The CDR3 DNA is TGTGCCAGCAGCTTAGACAGGTACAATGAGCAGTTCTTC. Its protein is CASSLDRYNEQFF. Filled out from reference TRBV7-9 and TRBJ2-1, the complete variable domain reads DTGVSQNPRHKITKRGQNVTFRCDPISEHNRLYWYRQTLGQGPEFLTYFQNEAQLEKSRLLSDRFSAERPKGSFSTLEIQRTEQGDSAMYLCASSLDRYNEQFFGPGTRLTVL.

V usage is TRBV25-1 and J usage is TRBJ1-1; no clear D. The V gene lost 2 bases and the J gene lost 3 bases, with 4 bases spanning the gap. CDR1 MGHDK and CDR2 SYGVNS come from the germline V gene. The CDR3 extends over 12 amino acids. CDR3 DNA: TGTGCCAGCAGTGAAGGTCACACTGAAGCTTTCTTT. Translated, it gives CASSEGHTEAFF.

The rearrangement joins TRBV6-5 to TRBJ1-2; TRBD1 matches at 7 bases. This CDR3 has 14 amino acids. The trim removed 5 bases at V and 8 bases at J, leaving 11 bases unmatched. Germline V gives CDR1 MNHEY, CDR2 SVGAGI. CDR3 DNA sequence: TGTGCCAGCAGTCCTCCGGGACAGAGATACGGCTACACCTTC. This encodes CASSPPGQRYGYTF.

J is TRBJ1-5 and V is TRBV6-6, with a weak D call TRBD1 (5 bases). The germline V and J ends were trimmed by 2 bases and 5 bases, with 7 bases remaining between them. This CDR3 contains 13 residues. Germline CDR1 reads MNHNY; CDR2 reads SVGAGI (reference sequence). This CDR3 is CASSYGRDQPQHF. The CDR3 coding sequence is TGTGCCAGCAGTTACGGCAGGGATCAGCCCCAGCATTTT.

The genes are TRBV18 and TRBJ2-5; possibly TRBD1 for D (6 bases). Germline loops: CDR1 KGHSH, CDR2 LQKENI. Trimming stripped 0 bases from V and 4 bases from J, with 6 bases between. This CDR3 has 13 amino acids. The CDR3 DNA reads as TGTGCCAGCTCACCACCACAGGGAGAGACCCAGTACTTC. This gives the protein CASSPPQGETQYF.

V gene TRBV7-2 combines with J gene TRBJ2-1; D gene ambiguous. Deletions cut 2 bases from V and 3 bases from J, with 8 bases between. Germline lookup yields CDR1 SGHTA and CDR2 FQGNSA. CDR3 length: 14 residues. The CDR3 reads CASSLRFFYNEQFF. CDR3 nucleotide sequence: TGTGCCAGCAGCTTAAGATTTTTCTACAATGAGCAGTTCTTC. The full variable domain, its missing parts supplied by reference TRBV7-2 and TRBJ2-1, is GAGVSQSPSNKVTEKGKDVELRCDPISGHTALYWYRQSLGQGLEFLIYFQGNSAPDKSGLPSDRFSAERTGGSVSTLTIQRTQQEDSAVYLCASSLRFFYNEQFFGPGTRLTVL.

V is TRBV6-5 and J is TRBJ1-2; D may be TRBD1 (5 bases). From germline, CDR1 is MNHEY and CDR2 SVGAGI. This CDR3 is 14 amino acids long. Trimming stripped 10 bases from V and 5 bases from J, with 20 bases between. The CDR3: CATSQGPQLYGYTF. CDR3 coding DNA: TGTGCCACCTCGCAGGGACCTCAACTTTATGGCTACACCTTC.

The chain is built from TRBV5-4 and TRBJ2-1; 10 bases fit TRBD2. The ends lost 0 bases at V and 7 bases at J; junction bases unmatched: 7. Germline values: CDR1 SGHNT, CDR2 YYREEE (reference sequence). The CDR3 extends over 16 amino acids. The CDR3 sequence is CASSLAGLAVWNEQFF. For the CDR3, the DNA is TGTGCCAGCAGCTTGGCTGGACTAGCGGTATGGAATGAGCAGTTCTTC.

In its sample, this clone was seen a few times. V and J are TRBV9 and TRBJ1-1; possible D gene TRBD1, 5 bases. There are 13 residues in the CDR3. CDR1 is SGDLS and CDR2 is YYNGEE in the germline V gene. Trimming shortened V by 0 bases and J by 10 bases, and 13 bases separated the two germline ends. Here the CDR3 DNA reads TGTGCCAGCAGCGTAGTGGACGAGGGGCCAGCTTTCTTT. Protein sequence: CASSVVDEGPAFF.

The CDR3 loop reads CASSLAGHTEAFF. Written as DNA, the CDR3 is TGTGCCAGCAGCTTGGCCGGGCACACTGAAGCTTTCTTT. The gene calls are TRBV5-4 and TRBJ1-1, with D uncertain. The CDR3 has 13 amino acids. CDR1 is SGHNT and CDR2 is YYREEE in the germline V gene (reference sequence). V lost 0 bases, J lost 3 bases, and 6 bases lay in between.

The genes are TRBV6-6 and TRBJ2-7, with D uncertain. The CDR3 sequence is 14 residues long. Trimming pared 4 bases from V and 0 bases from J, leaving 10 bases between. Germline CDR1 reads MNHNY; CDR2 reads SVGAGI (reference sequence). Here the CDR3 reads CASSSPPDSYEQYF. The CDR3 nucleotides read TGTGCCAGCAGTTCCCCCCCAGACTCCTACGAGCAGTACTTC.

In this sample, this clone turned up once. The chain combines TRBV19 with TRBJ2-3; 8 nucleotides agree with TRBD2. The CDR3 has 14 amino acids. The V gene's germline CDR1 is LNHDA and CDR2 SQIVND (reference sequence). V lost 5 bases, J lost 7 bases, and 8 bases stayed unmatched. CDR3 protein: CASSPWTSSYTQYF. In DNA, the CDR3 is TGTGCCAGTAGTCCCTGGACTAGCAGCTATACGCAGTATTTT.

V is TRBV18 and J is TRBJ2-1, with 9 bases that match TRBD2. Losses at the gene ends were 0 bases for V and 0 bases for J; bases not matched to a gene: 6. The CDR3 totals 18 residues. In germline, CDR1 is KGHSH, CDR2 LQKENI. Here the CDR3 reads CASSPPRGSGSSYNEQFF. The CDR3 DNA is TGTGCCAGCTCACCACCTAGGGGTAGCGGGAGCTCCTACAATGAGCAGTTCTTC.

Only one count was recorded for this clone. This chain links TRBV2 with TRBJ2-7; D may be TRBD2 (5 bases). Looked up from germline, CDR1 is SNHLY and CDR2 is FYNNEI. This CDR3 region has 12 residues. Trimming took 5 bases from V and 3 from J, leaving 8 bases between them. The chain's CDR3 is CASSSSFYEQYF. Written as DNA, the CDR3 is TGTGCCAGCAGTTCTAGCTTCTACGAGCAGTACTTC. Variable domain in full (rest from reference TRBV2 and TRBJ2-7): EPEVTQTPSHQVTQMGQEVILRCVPISNHLYFYWYRQILGQKVEFLVSFYNNEISEKSEIFDDQFSVERPDGSNFTLKIRSTKLEDSAMYFCASSSSFYEQYFGPGTRLTVT.

Here the CDR3 reads CASSLGGASNTEAFF. CDR3 DNA: TGTGCCAGCAGCTTGGGGGGGGCGTCGAACACTGAAGCTTTCTTT. The V call is TRBV5-4, the J call TRBJ1-1; D perhaps matches TRBD1 (6 bases). The V end lost 0 bases, the J end lost 1 base, and 10 bases lay between the germline ends. CDR1 and CDR2 (germline): SGHNT, YYREEE (reference sequence). This CDR3 has 15 amino acids.

The V gene is TRBV5-4, the J gene TRBJ2-5; D gene unclear. The CDR3 spans 14 residues. Per the germline V gene, CDR1 is SGHNT and CDR2 is YYREEE (reference sequence). The V end was cut by 0 bases, the J end by 1 base, with 7 bases between. CDR3 in amino acids: CASSLEAFQETQYF. CDR3 nucleotides: TGTGCCAGCAGCTTGGAGGCGTTCCAAGAGACCCAGTACTTC. The full variable domain, with the rest looked up from reference TRBV5-4 and TRBJ2-5, is ETGVTQSPTHLIKTRGQQVTLRCSSQSGHNTVSWYQQALGQGPQFIFQYYREEENGRGNFPPRFSGLQFPNYSSELNVNALELDDSALYLCASSLEAFQETQYFGPGTRLLVL.

The chain has TRBV7-9 and TRBJ2-7; 7 bases map to TRBD1. In germline, CDR1 is SEHNR, CDR2 FQNEAQ (reference sequence). This CDR3 spans 14 amino acids. Unmatched junction bases numbered 5, after V lost 5 bases and J lost 1 base. The CDR3 nucleotides are TGTGCCAGCAGCAACCCGGGACAGTCCTACGAGCAGTACTTC. This sequence encodes CASSNPGQSYEQYF.

The chain recombines TRBV13 with TRBJ2-7; possible D gene TRBD2, 6 bases. From germline, CDR1 is PRHDT and CDR2 FYEKMQ (reference sequence). V lost 5 bases, J lost 1 base, and 21 bases lay in between. CDR3 length equals 17 residues. CDR3 amino acids: CASSPRGEALSSYEQYF. DNA of the CDR3: TGTGCCAGCAGCCCCCGAGGGGAGGCACTTAGTTCCTACGAGCAGTACTTC.

This chain links TRBV5-1 with TRBJ2-7, with 8 bases lining up with TRBD2. The CDR3 spans 15 residues. The V and J ends lost 0 bases and 2 bases, in that order; junction bases with no gene match: 4. The germline CDR1 and CDR2 sequences are SGHRS and YFSETQ. CDR3 in DNA: TGCGCCAGCAGCTTGGTGGGACTAGTCCCCTACGAGCAGTACTTC. Translation: CASSLVGLVPYEQYF.

The chain has TRBV30 and TRBJ1-2; D remains unclear. Trimming removed 0 bases from V and 3 bases from J, with 5 bases in between. CDR1 GTSNPN and CDR2 SVGIG come from the germline V gene (reference sequence). The CDR3 is made up of 12 amino acids. CDR3 amino acids: CAWSVGHYGYTF. CDR3 DNA sequence: TGTGCCTGGAGTGTTGGGCACTATGGCTACACCTTC.

This sequence joins TRBV5-1 and TRBJ2-7; TRBD2 matches at 8 bases. Trimming took 0 bases from V and 2 from J; bases not matched to a gene: 7. The germline CDR1 and CDR2 sequences are SGHRS and YFSETQ. The CDR3 runs 16 residues. CDR3 sequence (DNA): TGCGCCAGCAGCTTGGATATCGGTAGCGGGGCCTACGAGCAGTACTTC. Translated: CASSLDIGSGAYEQYF.

The chain uses TRBV5-6 and TRBJ2-3; D might be TRBD1 or TRBD2, each matching 5 bases. Trimming removed 5 bases from V and 0 bases from J, with 10 bases in between. Per the germline V gene, CDR1 is SGHDT and CDR2 is YYEEEE. The CDR3 is made up of 14 amino acids. CDR3 DNA sequence: TGTGCCAGCAGTCTGGGACCTAGCACAGATACGCAGTATTTT. Its protein is CASSLGPSTDTQYF.

The chain carries TRBV27 and TRBJ1-5; no firm D call. V dropped 3 bases and J dropped 1 base, with 4 bases sitting between them. Germline V gives CDR1 MNHEY, CDR2 SMNVEV (reference sequence). The CDR3 consists of 13 residues. The CDR3 loop reads CASSFFSNQPQHF. CDR3 in DNA: TGTGCCAGCAGTTTCTTCAGCAATCAGCCCCAGCATTTT.

V usage is TRBV9 and J usage is TRBJ2-7, with D possibly matching TRBD1 (6 bases). CDR3 length equals 15 residues. Trimming cost V 5 bases and J 6 bases, with 21 bases left between them. Per germline, CDR1 SGDLS and CDR2 YYNGEE. The CDR3 reads CASSAGQPEVSEQYF. The CDR3 DNA is TGTGCCAGCAGTGCCGGACAGCCCGAAGTGAGCGAGCAGTACTTC.

In this sample, this clone turned up a few times. This chain uses TRBV2 with TRBJ1-2, with unresolved D. Germline V gene lookup returns CDR1 SNHLY and CDR2 FYNNEI. This CDR3 has 11 amino acids. V lost 8 bases and J lost 3, with 7 bases in between. Written as DNA, the CDR3 is TGTGCCAGCGCGTCGGACTATGGCTACACCTTC. This encodes CASASDYGYTF.

This clone was found a few times. The chain couples TRBV6-6 to TRBJ2-7, with D hard to call. The CDR3 contains 13 residues. Trimming removed 5 bases at V and 1 base at J, with 9 bases between. Per the germline V gene, CDR1 is MNHNY and CDR2 is SVGAGI (reference sequence). The CDR3 sequence is CASSTLPSYEQYF. CDR3 sequence (DNA): TGTGCCAGCAGTACGCTACCGTCCTACGAGCAGTACTTC.

The V call is TRBV27, the J call TRBJ2-5, with D perhaps matching TRBD1 (6 bases). V lost 3 bases to trimming and J lost 2 bases, with 7 bases between them. This CDR3 spans 13 amino acids. The germline CDR1 and CDR2 sequences are MNHEY and SMNVEV (reference sequence). The CDR3 DNA reads as TGTGCCAGCAGTTTCCAGGGGCAAGAGACCCAGTACTTC. It codes for CASSFQGQETQYF.

The V gene is TRBV29-1, the J gene TRBJ1-4, with TRBD1 matching 7 bases. The CDR3 is 14 residues long. The junction had 6 bases not matched to a gene; V was cut back by 3 bases and J by 5 bases. CDR1 is SQVTM and CDR2 is ANQGSEA in the germline V gene. The CDR3 loop is CSVDVAGGNEKLFF. CDR3 coding DNA: TGCAGCGTTGACGTGGCAGGGGGAAATGAAAAACTGTTTTTT.

The chain combines TRBV5-4 with TRBJ2-7; the D gene is possibly TRBD1 (6 bases). This CDR3 has 14 amino acids. Germline lookup yields CDR1 SGHNT and CDR2 YYREEE (reference sequence). The V gene lost 1 base and the J gene lost 2 bases, with 10 bases spanning the gap. This CDR3 reads CASSLRDRPYEQYF. The CDR3 DNA reads as TGTGCCAGCAGCTTGCGCGACAGGCCCTACGAGCAGTACTTC.